This record concerns one TCR beta chain sequence. What it recognizes is unknown. The sample comes from a study of CD8+CD57+ T cells in acquired aplastic anemia. An expansion of CD8+CD57+ cells by flow cytometry had been shown in patients chosen for sequencing. Patients had undergone no therapy by the time their blood was sampled. Genomic DNA provided the template from which TCR beta VDJ and CDR3 profiles were obtained. MiXCR was run by TCRdb on the reads, yielding one entry per CDR3 protein. The sample records some 200,000 distinct CDR3 sequences, under 50% being singletons. The study's findings and limits: Patients and controls shared under 30 CD8+ CDR3 sequences, highly expressed in patients.

Trimming cost V 0 bases and J 10 bases, with 16 bases left between them. CDR3 size: 15 residues. Germline assignment: CDR1 SGHTA and CDR2 FQGNSA. The chain uses TRBV7-2 and TRBJ2-1; a possible D gene is TRBD1 (7 bases). The receptor was isolated from a human donor with aplastic anemia. Sequencing was carried out using sorted CD4+, CD8+, or CD8+CD57+ T cells (not recorded which) from PBMCs. CDR3 nucleotide sequence: TGTGCCAGCAGCTTAGCAGGCAGGGGGGCCGGGGAGCAGTTCTTC. Encoded protein: CASSLAGRGAGEQFF.